Shown below are 16 T cell receptor beta chains from a single sample sequenced in a study of T cells in Graves' hyperthyroidism and ophthalmopathy (dated by TCRdb to about 2019). Library preparation was by multiplex PCR. The instrument given in TCRdb is Illumina HiSeq 2000. TCR beta CDR3 regions were amplified from RNA transcripts. The TCR CDR3 was subjected to a first round of RT-PCR using the HTBI primer set and the Qiagen OneStep RT-PCR kit. TCRdb trimmed the raw reads at Q25, called clones with MiXCR and kept productive beta chains. Each entry is one CDR3 protein sequence, shown with its most common DNA and genes. The sample table shows about 640,000 distinct CDR3 sequences, and less than 25% are seen once. Of the sample, roughly a third is held by the ten largest clones. Material for sequencing was blood. All receptors derive from a man aged 30 to 45 with Graves' ophthalmopathy.

The chain couples TRBV14 to TRBJ1-3, with 7 bases matching TRBD1. Per germline, CDR1 SGHDN and CDR2 FVKESK. CDR3 length: 15 amino acids. Trimming at V came to 6 bases and at J to 0 bases, leaving 5 bases not matched to a gene. The CDR3 loop reads CASSGQASSGNTIYF. The DNA of the CDR3 is TGTGCCAGCAGTGGACAGGCGAGCTCTGGAAACACCATATATTTT.

This clonotype was counted between two and nine times. The rearrangement links TRBV28 to TRBJ1-5; TRBD1 aligns across 7 bases. There are 15 residues in the CDR3. Germline V gene data show CDR1 as MDHEN and CDR2 as SYDVKM. The V gene end was trimmed by 5 bases and the J gene end by 5 bases; junction bases not matched to a gene: 9. CDR3 region: CASSLLDRDDQPQHF. CDR3 nucleotide sequence: TGTGCCAGCAGTCTACTCGACAGGGACGATCAGCCCCAGCATTTT.

The chain couples TRBV3-1 to TRBJ2-7, with TRBD1 identical over 12 bases. Trimming took 4 bases from V and 9 from J; bases not matched to a gene: 10. The CDR3 runs 15 residues. From germline, CDR1 is LGHDT and CDR2 YNNKEL (reference sequence). The CDR3 nucleotides are TGTGCCAGCAGCCGCGGTCCCCCGGGACAGGGGGCGCAGTACTTC. Its translation is CASSRGPPGQGAQYF.

This clonotype was observed a few times. The gene calls are TRBV20-1 and TRBJ2-3; 8 bases agree with TRBD2. With 0 bases clipped from V and 4 bases from J, the junction kept 6 bases outside the gene matches. The germline V gene has CDR1 DFQATT and CDR2 SNEGSKA (reference sequence). The CDR3 is 15 amino acids. The CDR3 region is CSARDPGLGADTQYF. As DNA, the CDR3 is TGCAGTGCTAGAGATCCGGGACTAGGCGCAGATACGCAGTATTTT.

V and J are TRBV10-2 and TRBJ2-5; tentative D call: TRBD1 (6 bases). V dropped 6 bases and J dropped 1 base, with 12 bases sitting between them. Germline V gene sequence: CDR1 WSHSY, CDR2 SAAADI. This CDR3 spans 14 amino acids. The CDR3 region is CASRTGRSQETQYF. CDR3 DNA sequence: TGCGCCAGCAGGACAGGACGGAGCCAAGAGACCCAGTACTTC.

This clonotype has only one observation. The genes are TRBV3-1 and TRBJ2-5; the D gene is possibly TRBD2 (5 bases). This CDR3 is built from 14 residues. The V and J ends lost 1 base and 6 bases respectively, with 12 bases between them. Germline V lookup: CDR1 LGHDT, CDR2 YNNKEL (reference sequence). DNA for the CDR3: TGTGCCAGCAGCCAAGGTGGAGAGGGAAAGACCCAGTACTTC. Its protein is CASSQGGEGKTQYF.

This clonotype appeared a few times. The CDR3 here is CASSSDRGGIQYF. The CDR3 DNA reads TGTGCCAGCAGCTCCGACAGGGGAGGCATTCAGTACTTC. The chain carries TRBV11-2 and TRBJ2-4; 8 bases align to TRBD1. CDR3 size: 13 residues. The V gene's germline CDR1 is SGHAT and CDR2 FQNNGV. V lost 4 bases and J lost 9; bases outside the gene matches: 5. The full variable domain, with the rest looked up from reference TRBV11-2 and TRBJ2-4, is EAGVAQSPRYKIIEKRQSVAFWCNPISGHATLYWYQQILGQGPKLLIQFQNNGVVDDSQLPKDRFSAERLKGVDSTLKIQPAKLEDSAVYLCASSSDRGGIQYFGAGTRLSVL.

This clonotype was counted many times. The chain uses TRBV7-2 and TRBJ2-7; TRBD2 might be the D (5 bases). The V end was cut by 4 bases, the J end by 0 bases, with 10 bases between. In germline, CDR1 is SGHTA, CDR2 FQGNSA. This CDR3 has 14 amino acids. The CDR3 DNA follows: TGTGCCAGCAGCTCGGACTTCAGCTCCTACGAGCAGTACTTC. Its protein product is CASSSDFSSYEQYF.

J is TRBJ2-1 and V is TRBV6-1, with D tentatively TRBD2 (6 bases). Germline V lookup: CDR1 MNHNS, CDR2 SASEGT. Deletions cut 5 bases from V and 1 base from J, with 18 bases between. The CDR3 has 17 amino acids. The CDR3 DNA follows: TGTGCCAGCAGTCCCCACTCTCTAGCGAGGTCCTACAATGAGCAGTTCTTC. Encoded protein: CASSPHSLARSYNEQFF.

This chain links TRBV10-3 with TRBJ1-1; D remains ambiguous. V was pared by 7 bases and J by 4 bases, with 13 bases between. The length of the CDR3 is 13 residues. Germline CDR1 and CDR2: ENHRY and SYGVKD. This CDR3 is CAINGRMGTEAFF. CDR3 sequence (DNA): TGTGCCATCAACGGCAGGATGGGCACTGAAGCTTTCTTT.

This clonotype was found a few times. The chain combines TRBV11-1 with TRBJ2-7; D perhaps matches TRBD2 (5 bases). Germline loops: CDR1 SGHAT, CDR2 FQDESV (reference sequence). The CDR3 runs 14 residues. V was shortened by 4 bases and J by 0 bases, with 10 bases between the two germline ends. Here the CDR3 reads CASSSTTSSYEQYF. Written as DNA, the CDR3 is TGTGCCAGCAGCTCGACTACCAGCTCCTACGAGCAGTACTTC.

The chain employs TRBV28 and TRBJ2-6; D is undetermined. The CDR3 length is 15 residues. Trimming left V 8 bases short and J 2 bases short, with 13 bases between. In germline, CDR1 is MDHEN, CDR2 SYDVKM. CDR3 sequence (DNA): TGTGCCAGCCGGGCCGCCGGCGCTGGGGCCAACGTCCTGACTTTC. Translated: CASRAAGAGANVLTF. The full variable domain, in which reference TRBV28 and TRBJ2-6 provide the parts outside the CDR3, is DVKVTQSSRYLVKRTGEKVFLECVQDMDHENMFWYRQDPGLGLRLIYFSYDVKMKEKGDIPEGYSVSREKKERFSLILESASTNQTSMYLCASRAAGAGANVLTFGAGSRLTVL.

This clonotype was seen only a few times. V and J are TRBV11-3 and TRBJ2-5, with 10 bases aligning to TRBD2. The CDR3 runs to 16 residues. Germline CDR1 SGHNT, CDR2 YENEEA. Trimming cost V 4 bases and J 3 bases; bases outside gene matches: 8. In DNA, the CDR3 is TGTGCCAGCAGCTACGGGGGGCTAGCGGGAGAAGAGACCCAGTACTTC. This gives the protein CASSYGGLAGEETQYF. The variable domain in full, with the rest retrieved from reference TRBV11-3 and TRBJ2-5, is EAGVVQSPRYKIIEKKQPVAFWCNPISGHNTLYWYLQNLGQGPELLIRYENEEAVDDSQLPKDRFSAERLKGVDSTLKIQPAELGDSAVYLCASSYGGLAGEETQYFGPGTRLLVL.

V is TRBV20-1 and J is TRBJ2-5; D ambiguous. CDR3 length equals 14 residues. CDR1 is DFQATT and CDR2 is SNEGSKA in the germline V gene (reference sequence). Trimming cost V 3 bases and J 2 bases, with 13 bases left between them. The CDR3 region has the DNA TGCAGTGCTAGCAGTGTAACCTGGCAAGAGACCCAGTACTTC. Its translation: CSASSVTWQETQYF.

V gene TRBV29-1 combines with J gene TRBJ2-5; TRBD1 agrees at 11 bases. CDR1 SQVTM and CDR2 ANQGSEA come from the germline V gene. The CDR3 is 14 amino acids. V lost 2 bases and J lost 5; bases outside the gene matches: 4. CDR3: CSVERTGGEETQYF. As DNA, the CDR3 is TGCAGCGTTGAAAGGACAGGGGGCGAGGAGACCCAGTACTTC.

The rearrangement uses TRBV12-3 or TRBV12-4 and TRBJ2-2, with 8 bases matching TRBD2. The CDR3 sequence is 16 residues long. V lost 3 bases and J lost 2; bases outside the gene matches: 5. The CDR3 coding sequence is TGTGCCAGCAGTTTTATAGCGGGGCCTAACACCGGGGAGCTGTTTTTT. It specifies CASSFIAGPNTGELFF.